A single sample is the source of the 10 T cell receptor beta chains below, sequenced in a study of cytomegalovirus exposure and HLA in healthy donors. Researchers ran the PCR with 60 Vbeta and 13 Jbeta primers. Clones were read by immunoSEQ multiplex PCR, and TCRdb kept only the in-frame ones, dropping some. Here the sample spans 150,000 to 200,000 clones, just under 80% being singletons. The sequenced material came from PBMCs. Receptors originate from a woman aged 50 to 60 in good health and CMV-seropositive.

The DNA for the CDR3 is TGTGCCAGCAGCTTAAGTGATTACTCCACCCCTGGAAACACCATATATTTT. This codes for CASSLSDYSTPGNTIYF. V usage is TRBV7-6 and J usage is TRBJ1-3; D unresolved. This CDR3 spans 17 amino acids. Looked up from germline, CDR1 is SGHVS and CDR2 is FNYEAQ. V was clipped by 2 bases and J by 2 bases, with 16 bases between them.

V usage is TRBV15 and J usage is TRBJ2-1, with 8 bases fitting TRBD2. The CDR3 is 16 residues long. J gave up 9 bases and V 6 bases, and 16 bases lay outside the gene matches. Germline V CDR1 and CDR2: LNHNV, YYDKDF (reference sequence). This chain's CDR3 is CATSPSLPPGGSEQFF. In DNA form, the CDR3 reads TGTGCCACCAGTCCCTCCCTACCTCCGGGGGGGAGTGAGCAGTTCTTC.

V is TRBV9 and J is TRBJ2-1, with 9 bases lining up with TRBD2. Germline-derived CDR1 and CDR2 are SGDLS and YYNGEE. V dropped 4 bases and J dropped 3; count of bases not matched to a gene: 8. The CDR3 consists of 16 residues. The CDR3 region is CASSPRGRGGYNEQFF. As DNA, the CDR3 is TGTGCCAGCAGCCCCAGAGGGCGGGGGGGCTACAATGAGCAGTTCTTC.

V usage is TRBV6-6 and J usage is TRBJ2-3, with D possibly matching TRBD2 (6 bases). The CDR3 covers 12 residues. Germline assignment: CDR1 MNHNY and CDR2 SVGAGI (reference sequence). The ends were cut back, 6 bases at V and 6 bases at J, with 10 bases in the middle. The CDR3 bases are TGTGCCAGCAGAACGGGGGAGGATACGCAGTATTTT. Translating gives CASRTGEDTQYF.

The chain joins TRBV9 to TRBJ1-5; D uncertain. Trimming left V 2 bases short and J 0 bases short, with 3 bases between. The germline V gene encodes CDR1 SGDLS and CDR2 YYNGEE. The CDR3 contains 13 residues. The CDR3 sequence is CASSVNSNQPQHF. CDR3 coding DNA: TGTGCCAGCAGCGTCAATAGCAATCAGCCCCAGCATTTT.

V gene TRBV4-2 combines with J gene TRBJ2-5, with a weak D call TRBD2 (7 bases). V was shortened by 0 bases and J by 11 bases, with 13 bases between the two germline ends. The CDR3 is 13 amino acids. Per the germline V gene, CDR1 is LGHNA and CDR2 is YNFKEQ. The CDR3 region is CASSQEWGREQYF. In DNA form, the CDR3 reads TGTGCCAGCAGCCAAGAATGGGGGCGGGAGCAGTACTTC.

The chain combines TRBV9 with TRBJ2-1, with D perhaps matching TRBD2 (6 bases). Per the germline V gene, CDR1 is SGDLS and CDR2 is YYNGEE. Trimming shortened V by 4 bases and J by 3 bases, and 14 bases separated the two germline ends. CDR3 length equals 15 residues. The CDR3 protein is CASSPGVADYNEQFF. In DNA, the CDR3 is TGTGCCAGCAGCCCCGGAGTAGCGGACTACAATGAGCAGTTCTTC.

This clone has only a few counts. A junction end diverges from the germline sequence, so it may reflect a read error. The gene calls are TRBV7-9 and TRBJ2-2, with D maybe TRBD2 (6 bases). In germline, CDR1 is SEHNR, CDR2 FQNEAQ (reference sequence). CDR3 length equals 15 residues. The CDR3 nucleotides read TGTTCCAGCAGCTTTGGGACTTCGAACACCGGGGAGCTGTTTTTT. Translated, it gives CSSSFGTSNTGELFF.

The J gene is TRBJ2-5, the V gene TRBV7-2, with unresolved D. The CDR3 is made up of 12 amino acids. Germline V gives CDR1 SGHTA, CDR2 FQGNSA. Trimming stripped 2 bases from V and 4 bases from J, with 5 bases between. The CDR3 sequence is CASSLLRETQYF. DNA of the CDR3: TGTGCCAGCAGCTTACTCCGAGAGACCCAGTACTTC.

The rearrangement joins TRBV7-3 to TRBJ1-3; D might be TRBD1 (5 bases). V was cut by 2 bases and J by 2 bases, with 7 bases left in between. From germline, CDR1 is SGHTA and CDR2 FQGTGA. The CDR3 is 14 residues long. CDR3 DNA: TGTGCCAGCAGCTTAGGGGGGGCTGGAAACACCATATATTTT. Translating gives CASSLGGAGNTIYF.